This TCR beta chain was retrieved from a study of cytomegalovirus exposure and HLA in healthy donors. CDR1 is MNHNY, CDR2 SVGAGI, per germline (reference sequence). This CDR3 has 12 amino acids. Trimming left V 4 bases short and J 1 base short, with 4 bases between. General study results and limits: Subsequent analysis showed first-cohort TCR clusters tending to co-occur in 120 validation repertoires.

Produced via immunoSEQ multiplex PCR; TCRdb's table is partial and in-frame only. This sample has about 120,000 clones, with nearly 90% found just once. Concerning this clone itself: Its antigen is unidentified.

Sequenced sample: PBMCs. The receptor comes from a young woman in good health and CMV-seronegative. The gene calls are TRBV6-6 and TRBJ1-1; D is ambiguous. CDR3 DNA sequence: TGTGCCAGCAGTTCTCGGAACACTGAAGCTTTCTTT. Amino acids: CASSSRNTEAFF.